Sequencing of this T cell receptor beta chain was carried out in a study of human T cells and chemical hapten exposure. Each CDR3 protein is one row after TCRdb ran MiXCR on the RACE reads. This table has around 50,000 distinct CDR3 sequences, about a tenth appearing once. Time point of the sample: patch test 1, 2 weeks after DPC sensitization. Sample treatment: therapeutic diphenylcyclopropenone sensitization with weekly scalp DPC. This clonotype was sampled from a woman between 40 and 55 years old with alopecia areata. Some clones in this sample may be carry-over from other donors' samples. The sample in question was whole blood, obtained in connection with sensitization to the hapten diphenylcyclopropenone (DPC).

This CDR3 reads CATSRVGNEQFF. The CDR3 nucleotides are TGTGCCACCAGCAGAGTCGGCAATGAGCAGTTCTTC. This chain connects TRBV15 to TRBJ2-1; D is unclear. Germline V gives CDR1 LNHNV, CDR2 YYDKDF (reference sequence). The CDR3 covers 12 residues. V was trimmed by 1 base and J by 6 bases, leaving 4 bases between them.